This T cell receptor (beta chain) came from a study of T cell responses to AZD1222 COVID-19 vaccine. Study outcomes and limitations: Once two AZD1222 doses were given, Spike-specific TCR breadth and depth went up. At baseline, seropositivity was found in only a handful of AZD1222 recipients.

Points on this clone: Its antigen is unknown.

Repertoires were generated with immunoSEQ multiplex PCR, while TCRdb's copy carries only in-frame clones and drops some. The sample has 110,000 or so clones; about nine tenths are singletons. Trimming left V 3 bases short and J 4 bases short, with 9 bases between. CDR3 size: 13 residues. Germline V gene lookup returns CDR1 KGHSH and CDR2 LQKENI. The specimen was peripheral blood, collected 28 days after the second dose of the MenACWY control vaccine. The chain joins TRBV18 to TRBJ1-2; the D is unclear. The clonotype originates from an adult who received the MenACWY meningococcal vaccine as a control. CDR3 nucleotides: TGTGCCAGCTCACCCGCTGGACTCTATGGCTACACCTTC. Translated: CASSPAGLYGYTF. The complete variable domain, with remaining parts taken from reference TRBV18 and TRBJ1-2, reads NAGVMQNPRHLVRRRGQEARLRCSPMKGHSHVYWYRQLPEEGLKFMVYLQKENIIDESGMPKERFSAEFPKEGPSILRIQQVVRGDSAAYFCASSPAGLYGYTFGSGTRLTVV.